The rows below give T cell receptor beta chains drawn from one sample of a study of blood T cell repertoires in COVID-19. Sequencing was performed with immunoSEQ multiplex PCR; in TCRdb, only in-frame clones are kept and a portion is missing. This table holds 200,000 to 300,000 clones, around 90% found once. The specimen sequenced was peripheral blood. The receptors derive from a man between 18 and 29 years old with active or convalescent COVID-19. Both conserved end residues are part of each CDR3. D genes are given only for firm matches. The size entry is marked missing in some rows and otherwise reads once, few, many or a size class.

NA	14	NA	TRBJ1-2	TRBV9	CASSVGHDYYGYTF	TGTGCCAGCAGCGTAGGGCATGACTACTATGGCTACACCTTC
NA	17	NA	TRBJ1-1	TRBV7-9	CASSPQGRAQSRTEAFF	TGTGCCAGCAGCCCGCAGGGCAGGGCTCAATCGAGAACTGAAGCTTTCTTT
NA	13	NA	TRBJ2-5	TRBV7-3	CASSLGAQETQYF	TGTGCCAGCAGCTTGGGGGCCCAAGAGACCCAGTACTTC
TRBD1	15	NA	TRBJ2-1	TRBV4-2	CASSHPGTGVNEQFF	TGTGCCAGCAGCCATCCCGGGACAGGGGTCAATGAGCAGTTCTTC
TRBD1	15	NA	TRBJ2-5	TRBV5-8	CASSQEYRGQGTQYF	TGTGCCAGCAGCCAGGAGTACAGGGGGCAAGGGACCCAGTACTTC
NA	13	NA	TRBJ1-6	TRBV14	CASNRELASPLHF	TGTGCCAGCAACAGGGAATTGGCTTCACCCCTCCACTTT
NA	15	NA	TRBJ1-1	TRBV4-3	CASSQDGGRNTEAFF	TGCGCCAGCAGCCAAGATGGGGGGAGGAACACTGAAGCTTTCTTT
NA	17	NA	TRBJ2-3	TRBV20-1	CSASQLVGRGLVDTQYF	TGCAGTGCTAGTCAGCTAGTTGGGCGGGGGCTCGTAGATACGCAGTATTTT
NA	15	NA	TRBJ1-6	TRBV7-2	CASSLGQITNSPLHF	TGTGCCAGCAGCTTAGGGCAGATAACTAATTCACCCCTCCACTTT
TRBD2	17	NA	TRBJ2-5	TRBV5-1	CASSLGLAGGIQETQYF	TGCGCCAGCAGCTTGGGACTAGCGGGGGGGATCCAAGAGACCCAGTACTTC
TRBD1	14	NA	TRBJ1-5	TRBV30	CAWSLTGFNQPQHF	TGTGCCTGGAGTTTGACAGGGTTCAATCAGCCCCAGCATTTT
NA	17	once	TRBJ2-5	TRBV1	CTSSPLGLAGGGETQYF	TGCACCAGCAGCCCTCTCGGACTAGCGGGAGGGGGGGAGACCCAGTACTTC
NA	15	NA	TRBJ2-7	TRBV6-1	CASSEEGQISYEQYF	TGTGCCAGCAGTGAAGAAGGACAGATCTCCTACGAGCAGTACTTC
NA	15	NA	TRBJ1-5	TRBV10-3	CAIRDGERRNQPQHF	TGTGCCATTCGCGACGGGGAAAGGCGCAATCAGCCCCAGCATTTT
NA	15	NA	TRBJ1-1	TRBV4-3	CASSQEGPATTEAFF	TGCGCCAGCAGCCAAGAGGGGCCAGCGACAACTGAAGCTTTCTTT
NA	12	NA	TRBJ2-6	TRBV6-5	CASSYNRDVLTF	TGTGCCAGCAGTTACAATCGGGACGTCCTGACTTTC
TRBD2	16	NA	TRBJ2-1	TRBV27	CASSSLTSGGLHEQFF	TGTGCCAGCAGTTCCTTGACTAGCGGGGGGTTACATGAGCAGTTCTTC
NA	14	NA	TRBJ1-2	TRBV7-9	CASSLEQAGRGYTF	TGTGCCAGCAGCTTGGAACAGGCGGGGAGAGGCTACACCTTC
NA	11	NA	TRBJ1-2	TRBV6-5	CASRQGGGYTF	TGTGCCAGCAGGCAGGGCGGTGGCTACACCTTC
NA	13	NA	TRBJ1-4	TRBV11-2	CASSRREGEKLFF	TGTGCCAGCAGCCGTCGAGAGGGTGAAAAACTGTTTTTT
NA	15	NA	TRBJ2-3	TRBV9	CASSIGPSGTDTQYF	TGTGCCAGCAGCATTGGGCCCTCCGGAACAGATACGCAGTATTTT
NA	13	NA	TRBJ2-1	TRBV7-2	CASSSTRDNEQFF	TGTGCCAGCAGCTCAACTCGAGACAATGAGCAGTTCTTC
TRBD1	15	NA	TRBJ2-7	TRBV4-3	CASSQGGTGRYEQYF	TGCGCCAGCAGCCAAGGCGGGACAGGGCGCTACGAGCAGTACTTC
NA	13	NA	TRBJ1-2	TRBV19	CASSIDGAGGYTF	TGTGCCAGTAGTATAGATGGAGCGGGGGGCTACACCTTC
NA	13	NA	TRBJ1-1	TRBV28	CASSLGVQLEAFF	TGTGCCAGCAGCTTAGGTGTACAGCTTGAAGCTTTCTTT
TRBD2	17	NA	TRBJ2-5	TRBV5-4	CASSRASGLAVQETQYF	TGTGCCAGCAGCCGAGCCTCGGGACTAGCGGTACAAGAGACCCAGTACTTC
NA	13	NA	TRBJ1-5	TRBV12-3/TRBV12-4	CASSLVGGQPQHF	TGTGCCAGCAGTTTAGTTGGTGGCCAGCCCCAGCATTTT
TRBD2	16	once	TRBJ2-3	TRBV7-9	CASRMGTSGSTDTQYF	TGTGCCAGCAGGATGGGGACTAGCGGAAGCACAGATACGCAGTATTTT
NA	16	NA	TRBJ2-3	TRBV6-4	CASSPGGLLRTDTQYF	TGTGCCAGCTCTCCGGGGGGCCTCCTTCGGACAGATACGCAGTATTTT
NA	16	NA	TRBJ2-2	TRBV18	CASSPQNGRNTGELFF	TGTGCCAGCTCACCACAGAACGGGAGGAACACCGGGGAGCTGTTTTTT
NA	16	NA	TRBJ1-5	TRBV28	CASSPHTGLLDQPQHF	TGTGCCAGCAGTCCGCATACAGGGTTACTCGATCAGCCCCAGCATTTT
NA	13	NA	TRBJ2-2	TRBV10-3	CATTDQNTGELFF	TGTGCCACAACTGATCAAAACACCGGGGAGCTGTTTTTT
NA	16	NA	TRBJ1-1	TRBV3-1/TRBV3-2	CASSQGAGAINTEAFF	TGTGCCAGCAGCCAAGGGGCAGGGGCGATAAACACTGAAGCTTTCTTT
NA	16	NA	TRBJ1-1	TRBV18	CASSEQSWGLGTEAFF	TGTGCCAGCTCAGAACAGAGTTGGGGCCTGGGCACTGAAGCTTTCTTT
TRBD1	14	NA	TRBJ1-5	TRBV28	CASSLSGGGQPQHF	TGTGCCAGCAGTTTATCAGGGGGCGGTCAGCCCCAGCATTTT
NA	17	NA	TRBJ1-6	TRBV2	CASSEGARGTRNSPLHF	TGTGCCAGCAGTGAAGGGGCTCGTGGGACAAGGAATTCACCCCTCCACTTT
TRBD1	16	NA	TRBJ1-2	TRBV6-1	CASSVAGRDRVLGYTF	TGTGCCAGCAGTGTCGCGGGTCGGGACAGGGTGCTCGGCTACACCTTC
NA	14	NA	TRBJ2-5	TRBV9	CASSARERWETQYF	TGTGCCAGCAGCGCCCGGGAGAGATGGGAGACCCAGTACTTC
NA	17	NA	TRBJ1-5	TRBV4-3	CASSQDFRGKGNQPQHF	TGCGCCAGCAGCCAAGATTTCAGAGGGAAGGGCAATCAGCCCCAGCATTTT
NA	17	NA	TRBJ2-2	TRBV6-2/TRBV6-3	CASSYSGLLGRTGELFF	TGTGCCAGCAGTTACTCGGGTCTACTAGGAAGAACCGGGGAGCTGTTTTTT
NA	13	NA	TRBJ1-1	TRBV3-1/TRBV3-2	CASSQVTGSEAFF	TGTGCCAGCAGCCAAGTAACGGGGTCAGAAGCTTTCTTT